The 13 T cell receptor beta chains in this list originate from one sample, sequenced in a study of T cells after yellow fever vaccination. MiXCR was run by TCRdb on the 5' RACE reads, yielding one entry per CDR3 protein. The data show 170,000 or so distinct CDR3 sequences, around 9.7% seen once. Sequenced here: CD8+ T cells sorted from PBMCs, sampled 45 days after the yellow fever booster vaccination. These receptor sequences come from a man between 18 and 35 years old who received the YFV17D yellow fever vaccine.

This clonotype was seen repeatedly, ten times or more. The chain carries TRBV7-8 and TRBJ2-3, with D perhaps TRBD1 or TRBD2 (6 bases each). CDR1 is SGHVS and CDR2 is FQNEAQ in the germline V gene. CDR3 size: 15 residues. Trimming pared 1 base from V and 2 bases from J, leaving 10 bases between. CDR3: CASSLVGGLTDTQYF. CDR3 nucleotide sequence: TGTGCCAGCAGCTTAGTAGGGGGGCTCACAGATACGCAGTATTTT.

This clonotype has a handful of counts. The chain is built from TRBV4-3 and TRBJ2-2, with no clear D. This CDR3 has 16 amino acids. V lost 5 bases and J lost 2, with 15 bases in between. The germline V gene encodes CDR1 LGHNA and CDR2 YSLEER. The CDR3 DNA sequence: TGCGCCAGCAGCGAAAGTATGGCCTTAAACACCGGGGAGCTGTTTTTT. Translation: CASSESMALNTGELFF.

The chain joins TRBV7-9 to TRBJ2-4; weak D call: TRBD2 (6 bases). Trimming shortened V by 2 bases and J by 2 bases, and 13 bases separated the two germline ends. Looked up from germline, CDR1 is SEHNR and CDR2 is FQNEAQ (reference sequence). The CDR3 loop spans 16 amino acids. The CDR3 region is CASSLLGGLTKNIQYF. DNA of the CDR3: TGTGCCAGCAGCTTACTCGGGGGTTTGACCAAAAACATTCAGTACTTC.

This clonotype was seen many times. CDR3 sequence: CASSSGGTVINEQFF. The CDR3 DNA reads as TGTGCCAGCAGCTCAGGTGGGACAGTGATTAATGAGCAGTTCTTC. The gene calls are TRBV7-9 and TRBJ2-1; 7 nucleotides line up with TRBD1. Germline CDR1 is SEHNR and CDR2 is FQNEAQ (reference sequence). The ends lost 4 bases at V and 7 bases at J; junction bases unmatched: 10. This CDR3 comprises 15 residues.

This chain uses TRBV29-1 with TRBJ1-2, with a tentative D call TRBD1 (5 bases). The germline V gene encodes CDR1 SQVTM and CDR2 ANQGSEA. The CDR3 is 15 amino acids. The V end was cut by 0 bases, the J end by 7 bases, with 18 bases between. CDR3 sequence reads: CSVEDQEQATFGYTF. CDR3 coding DNA: TGCAGCGTTGAAGATCAGGAACAGGCGACCTTTGGCTACACCTTC.

This chain connects TRBV12-3 or TRBV12-4 to TRBJ1-6, with a weak D call TRBD1 (5 bases). The CDR3 sequence is 15 residues long. Trimming pared 7 bases from V and 7 bases from J, leaving 17 bases between. This CDR3 reads CASNFVRGKNSPLHF. CDR3 in DNA: TGTGCCAGCAATTTCGTAAGGGGAAAAAATTCACCCCTCCACTTT.

This chain joins TRBV27 and TRBJ2-3; 7 bases line up with TRBD2. J lost 0 bases, V lost 7 bases, and 1 base had no gene match. Germline CDR1 reads MNHEY; CDR2 reads SMNVEV (reference sequence). The CDR3 sequence is 13 residues long. The CDR3 sequence is CASTGGSTDTQYF. The CDR3 DNA sequence: TGTGCCAGCACCGGGGGGAGCACAGATACGCAGTATTTT.

There are many counts of this clonotype. V and J are TRBV7-9 and TRBJ2-7; possibly TRBD1 for D (6 bases). Germline CDR1 SEHNR, CDR2 FQNEAQ (reference sequence). V shed 5 bases and J shed 5 bases, with 22 bases lying between them. The CDR3 length is 16 residues. Written as DNA, the CDR3 is TGTGCCAGCAGCCCCCCGACGACAGGCGTTATCAACGAGCAGTACTTC. It is translated as CASSPPTTGVINEQYF.

This clonotype was counted a few times. The chain recombines TRBV11-2 with TRBJ2-3; 10 nucleotides align to TRBD2. The trim removed 5 bases at V and 2 bases at J, leaving 16 bases unmatched. The germline CDR1 and CDR2 sequences are SGHAT and FQNNGV. This CDR3 comprises 19 residues. The CDR3 sequence is CASSLGVAGGPRSTDTQYF. As DNA, the CDR3 is TGTGCCAGCAGCCTTGGAGTAGCGGGGGGACCCCGTTCCACAGATACGCAGTATTTT.

This chain links TRBV27 with TRBJ2-1; weak D call: TRBD2 (6 bases). This CDR3 contains 16 residues. Trimming left V 0 bases short and J 4 bases short, with 13 bases between. From germline, CDR1 is MNHEY and CDR2 SMNVEV (reference sequence). The CDR3 here is CASSLSSGEAYNEQFF. The CDR3 DNA reads as TGTGCCAGCAGTTTATCTAGCGGAGAAGCTTACAATGAGCAGTTCTTC.

This clonotype was detected ten times or more. V is TRBV4-1 and J is TRBJ2-2; TRBD2 agrees at 8 bases. Germline loops: CDR1 MGHRA, CDR2 YSYEKL. This CDR3 comprises 17 residues. J was trimmed by 5 bases and V by 4 bases; bases with no gene match: 12. This chain's CDR3 is CASSPRAGGAWTGELFF. CDR3 nucleotide sequence: TGCGCCAGCAGCCCGCGGGCCGGGGGGGCGTGGACCGGGGAGCTGTTTTTT.

This clonotype was counted ten times or more. V is TRBV4-3 and J is TRBJ2-7, with D possibly being TRBD2 (5 bases). Germline-derived CDR1 and CDR2 are LGHNA and YSLEER. Trimming left V 0 bases short and J 0 bases short, with 9 bases between. This CDR3 has 15 residues. CDR3 nucleotide sequence: TGCGCCAGCAGCCAAGATAGCCGGGGCTCCTACGAGCAGTACTTC. Protein product: CASSQDSRGSYEQYF.

This clonotype was seen a few times. The chain is built from TRBV7-6 and TRBJ2-1; 8 bases agree with TRBD1. Germline CDR1 reads SGHVS; CDR2 reads FNYEAQ. With V trimmed by 1 base and J by 4 bases, 6 bases remained unmatched. The CDR3 is made up of 16 amino acids. The CDR3 region is CASSLVGRGLYNEQFF. Here the CDR3 DNA reads TGTGCCAGCAGCTTAGTGGGCAGGGGGCTGTACAATGAGCAGTTCTTC.